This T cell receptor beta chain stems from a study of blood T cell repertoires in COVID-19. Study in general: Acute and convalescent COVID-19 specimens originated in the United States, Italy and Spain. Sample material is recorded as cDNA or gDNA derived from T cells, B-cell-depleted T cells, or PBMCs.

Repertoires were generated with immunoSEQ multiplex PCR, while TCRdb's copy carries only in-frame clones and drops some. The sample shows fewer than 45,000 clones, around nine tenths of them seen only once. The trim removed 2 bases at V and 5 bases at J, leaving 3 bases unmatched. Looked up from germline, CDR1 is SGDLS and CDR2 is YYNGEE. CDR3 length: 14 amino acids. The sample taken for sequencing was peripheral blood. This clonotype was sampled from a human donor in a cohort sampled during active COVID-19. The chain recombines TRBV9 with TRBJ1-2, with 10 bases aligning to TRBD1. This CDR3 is CASSVQGQGYGYTF. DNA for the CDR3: TGTGCCAGCAGCGTCCAGGGACAGGGGTATGGCTACACCTTC.